Shown below are 25 T cell receptor beta chains from a single sample sequenced in a study of sequential checkpoint blockade in melanoma. Treatment described: randomized to nivolumab then ipilimumab (arm A) or the reverse (arm B). Produced via immunoSEQ multiplex PCR; TCRdb's table is partial and in-frame only. The sample lists 5,500 to 9,000 clones; roughly 31% were seen once. The input for sequencing was tumor tissue (inferred from file names), taken from a patient given nivolumab and ipilimumab in sequence. The source of these receptors is a human donor with melanoma.

V and J are TRBV25-1 and TRBJ1-4; D not certain. Trimming removed 4 bases from V and 6 bases from J, with 12 bases in between. The germline V gene encodes CDR1 MGHDK and CDR2 SYGVNS. The CDR3 extends over 14 amino acids. CDR3 in DNA: TGTGCCAGCAGTGTTGGTGCCTGGGATGAAAAACTGTTTTTT. This encodes CASSVGAWDEKLFF.

There are many counts of this clone. The genes are TRBV9 and TRBJ2-3; 11 nucleotides match TRBD2. In germline, CDR1 is SGDLS, CDR2 YYNGEE. The CDR3 spans 16 residues. Trimming took 3 bases from V and 3 from J; bases not matched to a gene: 6. Here the CDR3 reads CASSGGTSGLTDTQYF. In nucleotides, the CDR3 is TGTGCCAGCAGCGGAGGGACTAGCGGCCTTACAGATACGCAGTATTTT.

The V and J genes are TRBV4-1 and TRBJ2-1, with D hard to call. The germline CDR1 and CDR2 sequences are MGHRA and YSYEKL. The CDR3 is made up of 15 amino acids. V lost 0 bases and J lost 0, with 6 bases in between. The CDR3, as DNA: TGCGCCAGCAGCCAAGAAGAGGCCTCCTACAATGAGCAGTTCTTC. This translates into CASSQEEASYNEQFF.

This clone was recorded a few times. The genes are TRBV6-8 and TRBJ1-4; no reliable D call. Germline-derived CDR1 and CDR2 are MNHGY and SAAAGT. Trimming removed 2 bases from V and 4 bases from J, with 14 bases in between. The CDR3 is 16 amino acids. CDR3: CASSYGPTGFNEKLFF. DNA for the CDR3: TGTGCCAGCAGTTACGGCCCCACGGGGTTTAATGAAAAACTGTTTTTT.

CDR3 region: CASSLSIGRMNEQFF. The CDR3 coding sequence is TGCGCCAGCAGCTTATCTATCGGGAGGATGAATGAGCAGTTCTTC. This chain connects TRBV5-1 to TRBJ2-1; 7 bases line up with TRBD2. This CDR3 contains 15 residues. V lost 2 bases and J lost 7; bases outside the gene matches: 9. Germline CDR1 SGHRS, CDR2 YFSETQ.

J is TRBJ2-5 and V is TRBV9; perhaps TRBD2 as D (5 bases). The germline V gene encodes CDR1 SGDLS and CDR2 YYNGEE. The CDR3 loop spans 13 amino acids. The germline V and J ends were trimmed by 6 bases and 5 bases, with 14 bases remaining between them. CDR3 nucleotide sequence: TGTGCCAGCAACGGGAACCCCCGGGAGACCCAGTACTTC. This codes for CASNGNPRETQYF.

This clone was recorded at least ten times. The CDR3 region is CASSFSGGGYNEQFF. The CDR3 DNA sequence: TGTGCCAGCAGCTTTTCTGGCGGGGGGTACAATGAGCAGTTCTTC. The chain joins TRBV11-3 to TRBJ2-1; 8 positions agree with TRBD2. Trimming took 3 bases from V and 4 from J; bases not matched to a gene: 5. The germline CDR1 and CDR2 sequences are SGHNT and YENEEA. The CDR3 is 15 residues long.

This clone has more than one count but fewer than ten. This sequence joins TRBV11-3 and TRBJ2-3, with TRBD2 as a possible D gene (6 bases). V was clipped by 3 bases and J by 0 bases, with 19 bases between them. The CDR3 is 18 amino acids. Germline lookup yields CDR1 SGHNT and CDR2 YENEEA. As DNA, the CDR3 is TGTGCCAGCAGCTTGTGGGGACTGCTAACCGATAGCACAGATACGCAGTATTTT. Translated, it gives CASSLWGLLTDSTDTQYF.

The rearrangement links TRBV7-8 to TRBJ1-1, with 9 bases fitting TRBD1. This CDR3 comprises 13 residues. J lost 8 bases, V lost 6 bases, and 7 bases had no gene match. Looked up from germline, CDR1 is SGHVS and CDR2 is FQNEAQ. Here the CDR3 reads CASRPGTGWEAFF. The CDR3 nucleotides are TGTGCCAGCAGGCCCGGGACAGGGTGGGAAGCTTTCTTT.

This clone appeared a few times. The V call is TRBV4-1, the J call TRBJ2-7; a possible D gene is TRBD1 (6 bases). Germline values: CDR1 MGHRA, CDR2 YSYEKL. With 2 bases removed from V and 3 bases from J, the gap between germline ends came to 11 bases. The CDR3 loop spans 14 amino acids. The chain's CDR3 is CASSQQQGSYEQYF. CDR3 in DNA: TGCGCCAGCAGCCAACAACAGGGCAGCTACGAGCAGTACTTC.

The V call is TRBV10-2, the J call TRBJ2-1; TRBD2 aligns across 10 bases. Germline V gene sequence: CDR1 WSHSY, CDR2 SAAADI. J gave up 7 bases and V 8 bases, and 11 bases lay outside the gene matches. The CDR3 covers 15 residues. CDR3 DNA: TGCGCCAGCGGAGAAGCGGGAGGGCCAAGGAATGAGCAGTTCTTC. It is translated as CASGEAGGPRNEQFF.

The chain combines TRBV29-1 with TRBJ2-2; D not resolved. CDR1 is SQVTM and CDR2 is ANQGSEA in the germline V gene. V gave up 4 bases and J gave up 4 bases, with 7 bases separating them. The CDR3 is made up of 12 amino acids. This CDR3 reads CSVAQLTGELFF. In nucleotides, the CDR3 is TGCAGCGTTGCCCAGCTCACCGGGGAGCTGTTTTTT.

CDR3 amino acids: CASSVATGLAGEETQYF. CDR3 coding DNA: TGTGCCAGCAGCGTAGCAACGGGACTAGCGGGAGAAGAGACCCAGTACTTC. V is TRBV9 and J is TRBJ2-5, with 14 bases identical to TRBD2. There are 17 residues in the CDR3. Trimming cost V 0 bases and J 3 bases; bases outside gene matches: 4. The V gene's germline CDR1 is SGDLS and CDR2 YYNGEE.

The chain carries TRBV30 and TRBJ2-3; 7 bases align to TRBD1. The CDR3 covers 14 residues. The germline V gene encodes CDR1 GTSNPN and CDR2 SVGIG (reference sequence). V was clipped by 5 bases and J by 2 bases; unmatched bases: 7. CDR3 residues: CAWGQVPHTDTQYF. Here the CDR3 DNA reads TGTGCCTGGGGACAGGTCCCACACACAGATACGCAGTATTTT. Full variable domain (missing parts from reference TRBV30 and TRBJ2-3): SQTIHQWPATLVQPVGSPLSLECTVEGTSNPNLYWYRQAAGRGLQLLFYSVGIGQISSEVPQNLSASRPQDRQFILSSKKLLLSDSGFYLCAWGQVPHTDTQYFGPGTRLTVL.

This clone came up once. The chain has TRBV19 and TRBJ2-3; 10 bases align to TRBD2. CDR1 is LNHDA and CDR2 is SQIVND in the germline V gene (reference sequence). V was pared by 6 bases and J by 3 bases, with 0 bases of the junction left unmatched. There are 13 residues in the CDR3. CDR3 nucleotide sequence: TGTGCCAGTAGGACTAGCGGGACAGATACGCAGTATTTT. This gives the protein CASRTSGTDTQYF.

This clone was observed a few times. This chain uses TRBV6-8 with TRBJ1-5, with D unresolved. Deletions cut 6 bases from V and 3 bases from J, with 21 bases between. The CDR3 is 17 amino acids. Germline CDR1 MNHGY, CDR2 SAAAGT. DNA for the CDR3: TGTGCCAGCAGCCACGATTTTCTCGGACTCGTCAATCAGCCCCAGCATTTT. Protein product: CASSHDFLGLVNQPQHF.

This clone was seen repeatedly, ten times or more. The chain carries TRBV11-3 and TRBJ2-5, with 10 nucleotides matching TRBD2. CDR1 and CDR2 from the germline V gene are SGHNT and YENEEA. This CDR3 has 17 residues. V was pared by 3 bases and J by 1 base, with 8 bases of the junction left unmatched. The CDR3: CASSLAFVAGGQETQYF. The DNA of the CDR3 is TGTGCCAGCAGCTTGGCTTTTGTAGCGGGGGGCCAAGAGACCCAGTACTTC.

The chain couples TRBV9 to TRBJ2-2; tentatively, D is TRBD1 or TRBD2 (5 bases each). CDR1 and CDR2 (germline): SGDLS, YYNGEE. V lost 0 bases and J lost 4, with 13 bases in between. The length of the CDR3 is 16 residues. The CDR3 loop is CASSVVGAPGTGELFF. CDR3 nucleotides: TGTGCCAGCAGCGTAGTCGGGGCCCCGGGCACCGGGGAGCTGTTTTTT.

The chain links TRBV28 to TRBJ2-3; a weak D match, TRBD2 (5 bases). The V gene's germline CDR1 is MDHEN and CDR2 SYDVKM. The length of the CDR3 is 12 residues. The V end lost 7 bases, the J end lost 8 bases, and 13 bases lay between the germline ends. CDR3 bases: TGTGCCAGCAATCCCCTTCGGGGTACGCAGTATTTT. It translates to CASNPLRGTQYF.

The rearrangement joins TRBV7-7 to TRBJ1-3; the D gene is possibly TRBD1 (6 bases). The CDR3 loop spans 15 amino acids. Germline values: CDR1 SSHAT, CDR2 FNYEAQ (reference sequence). Trimming took off 5 bases at V and 0 bases at J, with 11 bases between the two ends. Here the CDR3 DNA reads TGTGCCAGCAGCCCAGGACAGTACTCTGGAAACACCATATATTTT. Translation gives CASSPGQYSGNTIYF.

This clone was observed many times. The chain has TRBV11-3 and TRBJ2-5; 10 bases are shared with TRBD2. The ends lost 5 bases at V and 10 bases at J; junction bases unmatched: 13. The germline gives CDR1 SGHNT, CDR2 YENEEA. The CDR3 covers 15 residues. This chain's CDR3 is CASSPKREGSIRQYF. Here the CDR3 DNA reads TGTGCCAGCAGCCCGAAGCGGGAGGGAAGTATTCGCCAGTACTTC.

This clone qualifies as large. The chain joins TRBV11-3 to TRBJ2-1; TRBD2 agrees at 7 bases. There are 16 residues in the CDR3. Germline-derived CDR1 and CDR2 are SGHNT and YENEEA. V shed 7 bases and J 5 bases; nucleotides not matched to a gene: 14. The CDR3 DNA reads TGTGCCAGCACCCTTAACGCGGGAGTTGGGAACAATGAGCAGTTCTTC. Protein: CASTLNAGVGNNEQFF.

This clone appeared once. V gene TRBV14 combines with J gene TRBJ1-3; D gene ambiguous. Per germline, CDR1 SGHDN and CDR2 FVKESK. Trimming took 0 bases from V and 0 from J, leaving 6 bases between them. CDR3 size: 15 residues. The CDR3 is CASSQEVLSGNTIYF. Here the CDR3 DNA reads TGTGCCAGCAGCCAAGAAGTGCTCTCTGGAAACACCATATATTTT.

The chain is built from TRBV29-1 and TRBJ2-3, with 7 bases matching TRBD2. The V gene end was trimmed by 3 bases and the J gene end by 9 bases; junction bases not matched to a gene: 15. CDR1 is SQVTM and CDR2 is ANQGSEA in the germline V gene. The CDR3 is 15 amino acids. The CDR3 bases are TGCAGCGTTGATCCGGGACTAATGTTTGGTGGCACGCAGTATTTT. This translates into CSVDPGLMFGGTQYF.

This clone has more than one count but fewer than ten. The chain carries TRBV6-8 and TRBJ2-2; a possible D gene is TRBD2 (6 bases). Germline lookup yields CDR1 MNHGY and CDR2 SAAAGT. CDR3 size: 16 residues. V was pared by 1 base and J by 4 bases, with 13 bases between. CDR3 protein: CASSYWGVTGTGELFF. CDR3 DNA sequence: TGTGCCAGCAGTTACTGGGGGGTTACGGGCACCGGGGAGCTGTTTTTT.